Listed below are T cell receptor beta chains from one sample, sequenced in a study of tumor-infiltrating lymphocytes in primary liver carcinoma. TCRdb recomputed calls from the multiplex PCR reads with MiXCR, one row per CDR3 protein. Among around 120,000 distinct CDR3 sequences, roughly three fifths were seen once, and the ten largest hold approximately 10%. Source material: liver tumor tissue from sampling region 1. These receptors were collected from an older woman with primary liver carcinoma and hepatitis B virus infection. The conserved cysteine and the conserved F or W are not part of the CDR3 here. The order of the fields is V gene, J gene, CDR3 protein.

TRBV6-6,TRBJ1-3,ASSYGNTIY
TRBV4-1,TRBJ2-1,ASSPRLAGNEQF
TRBV4-1,TRBJ1-3,ASSQVADTIY
TRBV11-3,TRBJ2-7,AGSLGTRGSLEQY
TRBV5-5,TRBJ1-4,ASSLPGPGRGKLF
TRBV29-1,TRBJ2-3,SVAGTSGGSTDTQY
TRBV6-5,TRBJ2-1,ASSFLGAGANNEQF
TRBV11-2,TRBJ2-7,VSSLDWVSLACPYEQY
TRBV19,TRBJ1-1,DSWGRGRGTEAF
TRBV5-1,TRBJ2-2,ASSYSGRNLSTGELF
TRBV12-5,TRBJ2-7,TSGRGLTGSEQY
TRBV11-2,TRBJ2-1,ASSFPRGGEQF
TRBV7-9,TRBJ2-1,ASSPDRGNHEQF
TRBV6-6,TRBJ1-2,GNIAPGQGDYGYT
TRBV10-2,TRBJ2-1,TSKALAENNEQF
TRBV5-4,TRBJ1-4,ASSRELGKLF
TRBV5-6,TRBJ1-3,ASSGSGNTIY
TRBV6-5,TRBJ1-4,ASSYSVNEKLF
TRBV29-1,TRBJ1-2,GVEDGIQGFYGYT
TRBV20-1,TRBJ2-3,SARVPLGREKSQETQY
TRBV11-2,TRBJ1-2,ASSLDKDGEYGYT
TRBV6-5,TRBJ1-1,ANSRSGTGDTEAF
TRBV11-2,TRBJ2-7,ANSWTSGSEQY
TRBV6-5,TRBJ2-1,AGSYSPSIYNEQF
TRBV5-1,TRBJ1-1,ASRTESSPEAF
TRBV6-6,TRBJ1-6,ASNLNRGSSYNSPLH
TRBV11-2,TRBJ2-3,AITGATYTQY
TRBV6-1,TRBJ1-5,AITPLVSSGAASRNQPQH
TRBV11-1,TRBJ2-7,VSSGKRGAYEQY
TRBV11-3,TRBJ2-1,ASSLGTSSYNEQF
TRBV4-2,TRBJ2-5,ASSQVGQKGTQY
TRBV6-1,TRBJ2-3,ASSEVTGGTDTQY
TRBV6-1,TRBJ2-5,ASRQGIRETQY
TRBV11-2,TRBJ1-1,ASSLERRRAF
TRBV28,TRBJ1-5,ASSLGRGNNQPQH
TRBV12-3/TRBV12-4,TRBJ1-1,ASSPSRTTEAF
TRBV11-3,TRBJ1-1,ASNSIGTEVAF
TRBV7-9,TRBJ2-1,ATGLAEGNEQF
TRBV11-2,TRBJ1-1,ASSTERTGGTGAF
TRBV6-1,TRBJ1-1,ASSWDTVNTEAF
TRBV29-1,TRBJ1-1,SVEDFEAF
TRBV6-5,TRBJ2-7,ASSFAGTGLSGQY
TRBV30,TRBJ1-2,AWRPKTGPANYGYT
TRBV6-2/TRBV6-3,TRBJ2-6,ASSYGSGANVLT
TRBV6-2/TRBV6-3,TRBJ2-1,ASNRAPYYNEQF
TRBV6-2/TRBV6-3,TRBJ1-1,ASGSGQGVTEAF
TRBV7-9,TRBJ2-7,ASSLEGCPGAYEQY
TRBV4-2,TRBJ1-3,ASSQETGEGNTIY